This T cell receptor (beta chain) was captured in a study of cytomegalovirus exposure and HLA in healthy donors. Study-wide points: Per a prior analysis, the majority of TCR beta V segments were productive roughly 87% or roughly 30% of the time.

The PCR used 60 Vbeta and 13 Jbeta primers. Sequenced by immunoSEQ multiplex PCR; TCRdb stores in-frame clones only, minus some. The profile shows some 160,000 clones, roughly 85% of them singletons. The CDR3 is 15 residues long. V was pared by 0 bases and J by 0 bases, with 6 bases between. Germline assignment: CDR1 MNHNS and CDR2 SASEGT. As to this clone: As yet, its antigen is unknown.

Sequences were obtained from PBMCs. This TCR came from a male donor in good health and CMV-seropositive. The V gene is TRBV6-1, the J gene TRBJ1-5, with D unclear. This CDR3 reads CASSEAGGSNQPQHF. The CDR3 DNA reads as TGTGCCAGCAGTGAAGCCGGAGGTAGCAATCAGCCCCAGCATTTT.